This T cell receptor (beta chain) is from a study of cytomegalovirus exposure and HLA in healthy donors. Study-wide background: Early released data had about 85 million unique TCRs, all coming from HLA-typed donors.

At the time of sampling, donors were nominally healthy, though unrecorded immune exposures were likely. The PCR was carried out with 60 Vbeta primers and 13 Jbeta primers. Sequencing was performed with immunoSEQ multiplex PCR; in TCRdb, only in-frame clones are kept and a portion is missing. Of some 140,000 clones listed, 65% to 80% are singletons. Notes on this clone: The antigen remains undetermined.

General study points: Sequencing probably produced one cluster of sequence variants that were highly shared. Analyzed later, most CMV-associated TCR beta chains appeared HLA-restricted.

Trimming took off 6 bases at V and 0 bases at J, with 14 bases between the two ends. This CDR3 has 16 residues. CDR1 and CDR2 (germline): SEHNR, FQNEAQ (reference sequence). This rearrangement joins TRBV7-9 to TRBJ2-2; D perhaps matches TRBD1 (6 bases). The sequence was collected from a man in his forties in good health and CMV-seropositive. The sample was PBMCs. The CDR3 DNA is TGTGCCAGCAGGCAACAGGGACCGCCGAACACCGGGGAGCTGTTTTTT. Translation: CASRQQGPPNTGELFF. Together with reference TRBV7-9 and TRBJ2-2, the CDR3 gives the full variable domain: DTGVSQNPRHKITKRGQNVTFRCDPISEHNRLYWYRQTLGQGPEFLTYFQNEAQLEKSRLLSDRFSAERPKGSFSTLEIQRTEQGDSAMYLCASRQQGPPNTGELFFGEGSRLTVL.